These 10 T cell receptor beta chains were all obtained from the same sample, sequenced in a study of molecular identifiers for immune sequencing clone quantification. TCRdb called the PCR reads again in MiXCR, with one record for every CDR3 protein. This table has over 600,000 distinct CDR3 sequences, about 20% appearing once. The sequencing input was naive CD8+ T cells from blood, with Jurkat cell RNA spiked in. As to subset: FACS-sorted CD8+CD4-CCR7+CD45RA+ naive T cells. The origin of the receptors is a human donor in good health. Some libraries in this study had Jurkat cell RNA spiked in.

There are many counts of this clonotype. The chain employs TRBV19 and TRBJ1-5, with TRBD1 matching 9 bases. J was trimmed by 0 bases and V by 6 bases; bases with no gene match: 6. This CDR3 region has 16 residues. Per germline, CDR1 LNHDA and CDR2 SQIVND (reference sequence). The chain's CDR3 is CASRIDRGSSNQPQHF. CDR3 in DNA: TGTGCCAGTAGAATCGACAGGGGGTCTAGCAATCAGCCCCAGCATTTT.

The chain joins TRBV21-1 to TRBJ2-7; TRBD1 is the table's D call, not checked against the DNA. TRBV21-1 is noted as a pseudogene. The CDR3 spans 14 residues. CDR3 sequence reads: CASSEAGQGYEQYF. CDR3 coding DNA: TGTGCCAGCAGCGAAGCCGGACAGGGATACGAGCAGTACTTC.

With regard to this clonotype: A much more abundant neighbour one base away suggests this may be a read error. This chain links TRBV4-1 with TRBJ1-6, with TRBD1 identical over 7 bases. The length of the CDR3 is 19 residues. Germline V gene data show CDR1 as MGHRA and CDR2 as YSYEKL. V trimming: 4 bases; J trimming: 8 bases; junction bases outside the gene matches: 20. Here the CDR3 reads CASSRQGGAGVVLDSPLHF. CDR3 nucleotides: TGCGCCAGCAGCCGACAGGGTGGTGCGGGGGTTGTTTTGGATTCACCCCTCCACTTT.

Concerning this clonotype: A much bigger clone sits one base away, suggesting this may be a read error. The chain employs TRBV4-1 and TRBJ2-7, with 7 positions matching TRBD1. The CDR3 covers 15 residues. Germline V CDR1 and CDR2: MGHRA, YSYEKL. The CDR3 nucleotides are TGCGCCTGCAGCCACGGGCGACAGGGCGCCTACGAGCAGTACTTC. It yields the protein CACSHGRQGAYEQYF.

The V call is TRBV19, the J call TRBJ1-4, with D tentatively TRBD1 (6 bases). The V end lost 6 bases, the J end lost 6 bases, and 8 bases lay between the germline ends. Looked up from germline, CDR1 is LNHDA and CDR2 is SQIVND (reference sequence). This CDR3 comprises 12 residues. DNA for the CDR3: TGTGCCAGTAGACAGGGTCATGAAAAACTGTTTTTT. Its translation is CASRQGHEKLFF.

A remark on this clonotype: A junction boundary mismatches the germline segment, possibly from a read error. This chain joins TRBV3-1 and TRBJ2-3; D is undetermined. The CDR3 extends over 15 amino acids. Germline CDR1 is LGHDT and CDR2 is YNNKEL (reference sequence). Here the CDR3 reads CAGSQEVASTDTQYF. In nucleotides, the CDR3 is TGTGCCGGCAGCCAAGAGGTAGCCAGCACAGATACGCAGTATTTT.

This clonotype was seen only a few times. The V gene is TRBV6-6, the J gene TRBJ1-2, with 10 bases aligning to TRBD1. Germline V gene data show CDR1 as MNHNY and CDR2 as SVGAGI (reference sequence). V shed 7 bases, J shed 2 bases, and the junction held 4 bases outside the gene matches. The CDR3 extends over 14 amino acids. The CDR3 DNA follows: TGTGCCAGCACCCGGACAGGGGGGAACTATGGCTACACCTTC. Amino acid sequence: CASTRTGGNYGYTF.

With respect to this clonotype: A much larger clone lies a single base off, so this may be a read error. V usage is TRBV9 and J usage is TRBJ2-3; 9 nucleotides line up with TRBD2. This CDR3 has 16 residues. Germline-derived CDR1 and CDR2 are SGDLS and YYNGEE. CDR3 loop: CAGSVVGSGSLDTQYF. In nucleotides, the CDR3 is TGTGCCGGCAGCGTAGTTGGTAGCGGGAGTTTAGATACGCAGTATTTT. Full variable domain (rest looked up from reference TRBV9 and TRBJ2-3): DSGVTQTPKHLITATGQRVTLRCSPRSGDLSVYWYQQSLDQGLQFLIQYYNGEERAKGNILERFSAQQFPDLHSELNLSSLELGDSALYFCAGSVVGSGSLDTQYFGPGTRLTVL.

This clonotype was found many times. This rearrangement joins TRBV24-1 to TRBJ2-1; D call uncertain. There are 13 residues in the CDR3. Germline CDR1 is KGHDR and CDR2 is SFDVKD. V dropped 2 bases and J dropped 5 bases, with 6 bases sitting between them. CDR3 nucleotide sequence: TGTGCCACCAGTGATTCAGAAGACAATGAGCAGTTCTTC. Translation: CATSDSEDNEQFF.

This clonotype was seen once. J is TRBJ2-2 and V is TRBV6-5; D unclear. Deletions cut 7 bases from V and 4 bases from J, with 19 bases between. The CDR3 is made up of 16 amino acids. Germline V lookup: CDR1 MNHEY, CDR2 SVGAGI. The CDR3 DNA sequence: TGTGCCAGCACTCCTTCCCCCGGGTGGGGCACCGGGGAGCTGTTTTTT. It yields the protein CASTPSPGWGTGELFF.